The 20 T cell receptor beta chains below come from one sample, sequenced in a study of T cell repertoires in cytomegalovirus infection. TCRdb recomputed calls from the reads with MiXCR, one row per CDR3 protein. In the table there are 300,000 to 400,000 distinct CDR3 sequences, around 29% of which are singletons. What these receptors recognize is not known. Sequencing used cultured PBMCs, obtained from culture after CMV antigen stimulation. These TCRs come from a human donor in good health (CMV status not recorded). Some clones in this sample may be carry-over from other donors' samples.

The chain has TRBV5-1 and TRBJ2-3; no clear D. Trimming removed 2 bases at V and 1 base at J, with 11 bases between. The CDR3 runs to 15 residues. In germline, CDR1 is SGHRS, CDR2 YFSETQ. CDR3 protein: CASSLSGWRTDTQYF. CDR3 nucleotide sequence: TGCGCCAGCAGCTTAAGTGGGTGGCGCACAGATACGCAGTATTTT.

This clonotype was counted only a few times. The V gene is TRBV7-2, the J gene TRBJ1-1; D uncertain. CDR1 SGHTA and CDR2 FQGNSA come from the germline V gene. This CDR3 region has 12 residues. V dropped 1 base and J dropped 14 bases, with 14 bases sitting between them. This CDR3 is CASSLVAGLSFF. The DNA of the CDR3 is TGTGCCAGCAGCTTAGTGGCCGGATTATCCTTCTTT.

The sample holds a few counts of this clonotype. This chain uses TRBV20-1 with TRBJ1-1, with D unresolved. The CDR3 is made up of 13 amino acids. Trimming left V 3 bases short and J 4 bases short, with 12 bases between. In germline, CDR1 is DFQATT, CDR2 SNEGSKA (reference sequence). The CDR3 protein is CSASLRWFTEAFF. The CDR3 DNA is TGCAGTGCTAGTTTGCGGTGGTTCACTGAAGCTTTCTTT.

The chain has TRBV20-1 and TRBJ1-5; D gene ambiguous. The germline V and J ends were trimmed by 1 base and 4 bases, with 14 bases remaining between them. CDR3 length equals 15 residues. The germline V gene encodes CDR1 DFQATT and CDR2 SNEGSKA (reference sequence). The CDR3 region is CSARGEPAENQPQHF. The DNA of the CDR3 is TGCAGTGCTAGAGGAGAACCAGCGGAAAATCAGCCCCAGCATTTT.

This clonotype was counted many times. The CDR3 region has the DNA TGTGCCAGCAGCTTTGTCTCCTACAATGAGCAGTTCTTC. This encodes CASSFVSYNEQFF. The rearrangement uses TRBV7-2 and TRBJ2-1; no firm D call. V was shortened by 3 bases and J by 0 bases, with 3 bases between the two germline ends. The germline V gene encodes CDR1 SGHTA and CDR2 FQGNSA. CDR3 length: 13 residues.

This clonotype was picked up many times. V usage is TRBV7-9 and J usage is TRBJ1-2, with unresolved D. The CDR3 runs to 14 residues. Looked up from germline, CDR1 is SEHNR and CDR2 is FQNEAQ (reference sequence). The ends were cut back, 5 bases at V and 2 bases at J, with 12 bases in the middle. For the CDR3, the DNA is TGTGCCAGCAGCGGTCGGGGTATAAACTATGGCTACACCTTC. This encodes CASSGRGINYGYTF. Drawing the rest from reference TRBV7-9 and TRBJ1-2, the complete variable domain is DTGVSQNPRHKITKRGQNVTFRCDPISEHNRLYWYRQTLGQGPEFLTYFQNEAQLEKSRLLSDRFSAERPKGSFSTLEIQRTEQGDSAMYLCASSGRGINYGYTFGSGTRLTVV.

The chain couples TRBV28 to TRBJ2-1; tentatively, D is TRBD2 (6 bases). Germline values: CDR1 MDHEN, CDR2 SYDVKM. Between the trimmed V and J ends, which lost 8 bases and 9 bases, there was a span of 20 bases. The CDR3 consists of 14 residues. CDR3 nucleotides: TGTGCCAGCCTTAGCGGACTCAAAACAAGTGAGCAGTTCTTC. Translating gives CASLSGLKTSEQFF.

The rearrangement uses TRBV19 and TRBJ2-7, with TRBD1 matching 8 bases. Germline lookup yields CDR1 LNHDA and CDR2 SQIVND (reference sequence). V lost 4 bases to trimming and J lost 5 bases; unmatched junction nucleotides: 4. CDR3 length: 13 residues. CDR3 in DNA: TGTGCCAGTAGTACGGACAGGGTTGACGAGCAGTACTTC. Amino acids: CASSTDRVDEQYF.

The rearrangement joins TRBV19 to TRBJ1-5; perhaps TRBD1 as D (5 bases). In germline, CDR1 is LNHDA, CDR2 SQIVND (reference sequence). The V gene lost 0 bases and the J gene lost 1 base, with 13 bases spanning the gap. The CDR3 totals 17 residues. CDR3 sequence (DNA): TGTGCCAGTAGTATAGAGACGGGAGGGGTAAGCAATCAGCCCCAGCATTTT. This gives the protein CASSIETGGVSNQPQHF.

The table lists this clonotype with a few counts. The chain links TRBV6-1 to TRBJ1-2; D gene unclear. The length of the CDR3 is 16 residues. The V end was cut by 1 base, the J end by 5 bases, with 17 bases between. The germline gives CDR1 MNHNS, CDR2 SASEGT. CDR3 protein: CASSEGAYRAGYGYTF. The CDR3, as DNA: TGTGCCAGCAGTGAAGGGGCATACCGGGCGGGGTATGGCTACACCTTC.

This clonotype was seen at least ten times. This CDR3 reads CASNFGRNQPQHF. CDR3 bases: TGTGCCAGTAATTTCGGGCGCAATCAGCCCCAGCATTTT. This chain links TRBV19 with TRBJ1-5; D not resolved. The germline V gene encodes CDR1 LNHDA and CDR2 SQIVND (reference sequence). V was shortened by 7 bases and J by 2 bases, with 9 bases between the two germline ends. The CDR3 is 13 amino acids.

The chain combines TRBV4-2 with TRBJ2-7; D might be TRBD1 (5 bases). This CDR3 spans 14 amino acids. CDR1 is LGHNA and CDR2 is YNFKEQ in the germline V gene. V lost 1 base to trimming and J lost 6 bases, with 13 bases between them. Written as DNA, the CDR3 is TGTGCCAGCAGCCAAGGGACAACAGGAACCGAGCAGTACTTC. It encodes CASSQGTTGTEQYF.

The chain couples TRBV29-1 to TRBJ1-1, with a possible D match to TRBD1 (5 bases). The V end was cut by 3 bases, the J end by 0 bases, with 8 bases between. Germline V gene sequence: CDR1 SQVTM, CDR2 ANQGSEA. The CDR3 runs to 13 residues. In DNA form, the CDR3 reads TGCAGCGTTGATGGCAGGGTGAACACTGAAGCTTTCTTT. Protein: CSVDGRVNTEAFF.

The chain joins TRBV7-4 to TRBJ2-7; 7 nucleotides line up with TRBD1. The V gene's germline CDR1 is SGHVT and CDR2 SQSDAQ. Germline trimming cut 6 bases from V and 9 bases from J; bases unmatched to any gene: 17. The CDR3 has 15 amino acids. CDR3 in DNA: TGTGCCAGCAGTCCCGAGTCAAGAGGGGGCGTGGGGCAGTACTTC. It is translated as CASSPESRGGVGQYF.

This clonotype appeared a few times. CDR3 amino acids: CASSAPRTVGRRPQHF. DNA of the CDR3: TGTGCCAGCAGCGCCCCGCGGACAGTCGGTCGAAGGCCCCAGCATTTT. V and J are TRBV6-7 and TRBJ1-5, with D perhaps TRBD1 (6 bases). TRBV6-7 is marked as an open reading frame, function uncertain. The V and J ends lost 6 bases and 9 bases respectively, with 24 bases between them. The CDR3 runs to 16 residues.

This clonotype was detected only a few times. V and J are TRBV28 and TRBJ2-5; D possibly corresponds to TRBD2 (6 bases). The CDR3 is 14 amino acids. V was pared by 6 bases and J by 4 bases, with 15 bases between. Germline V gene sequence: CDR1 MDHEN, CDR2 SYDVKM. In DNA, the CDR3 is TGTGCCAGCAGCCCAGGAGGGGTGACAGAGACCCAGTACTTC. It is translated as CASSPGGVTETQYF.

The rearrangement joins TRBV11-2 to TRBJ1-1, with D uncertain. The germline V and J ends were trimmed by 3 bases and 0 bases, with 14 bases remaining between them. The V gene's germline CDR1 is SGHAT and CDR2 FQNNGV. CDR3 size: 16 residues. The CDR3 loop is CASSFGSGGMNTEAFF. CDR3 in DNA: TGTGCCAGCAGCTTCGGGTCGGGTGGGATGAACACTGAAGCTTTCTTT.

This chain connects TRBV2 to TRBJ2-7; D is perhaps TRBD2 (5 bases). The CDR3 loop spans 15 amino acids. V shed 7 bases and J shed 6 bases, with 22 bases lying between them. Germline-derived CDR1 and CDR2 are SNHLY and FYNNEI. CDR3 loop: CASIIGMRESGEQYF. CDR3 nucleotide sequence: TGTGCCAGCATCATCGGTATGAGGGAGTCGGGCGAGCAGTACTTC.

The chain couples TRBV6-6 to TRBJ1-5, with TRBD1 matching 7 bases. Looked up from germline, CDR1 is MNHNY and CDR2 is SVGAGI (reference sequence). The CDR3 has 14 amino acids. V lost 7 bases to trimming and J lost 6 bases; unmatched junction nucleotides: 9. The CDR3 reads CASNRQGISQPQHF. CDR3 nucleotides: TGTGCCAGCAACCGACAGGGTATAAGTCAGCCCCAGCATTTT.

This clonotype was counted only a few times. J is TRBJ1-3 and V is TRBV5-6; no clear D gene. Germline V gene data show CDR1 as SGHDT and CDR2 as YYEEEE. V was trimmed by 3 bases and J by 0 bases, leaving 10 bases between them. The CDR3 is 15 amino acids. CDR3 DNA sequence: TGTGCCAGCAGCTACGGACTTCTCTCTGGAAACACCATATATTTT. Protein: CASSYGLLSGNTIYF.